Listed here are 27 T cell receptor beta chains from one sample, sequenced in a study of T cells in localized non-small cell lung cancer. Sequencing was performed with immunoSEQ multiplex PCR; in TCRdb, only in-frame clones are kept and a portion is missing. The sample has approximately 47,000 clones; more than 85% are singletons. The sequencing used PBMCs, collected before any cancer treatment. Every receptor here comes from a man aged 40 to 75 with stage II lung adenocarcinoma.

V and J are TRBV18 and TRBJ2-7; D is possibly TRBD2 (6 bases). V lost 3 bases and J 0 bases, leaving 12 bases between the germline ends. This CDR3 has 15 amino acids. Germline V lookup: CDR1 KGHSH, CDR2 LQKENI. CDR3 in DNA: TGTGCCAGCTCACCGTCGATAGCGGACTCCTACGAGCAGTACTTC. This codes for CASSPSIADSYEQYF.

The genes are TRBV7-9 and TRBJ2-7; TRBD2 matches at 7 bases. The V and J ends lost 8 bases and 3 bases, in that order; junction bases with no gene match: 4. The CDR3 runs 12 residues. The germline V gene encodes CDR1 SEHNR and CDR2 FQNEAQ (reference sequence). The CDR3, as DNA: TGTGCCAGCCGCGGGGGTAGCTACGAGCAGTACTTC. The encoded protein is CASRGGSYEQYF.

This clone was counted only a few times. The chain is built from TRBV7-8 and TRBJ1-6, with no clear D. Trimming removed 1 base from V and 9 bases from J, with 7 bases in between. The CDR3 spans 13 residues. Germline-derived CDR1 and CDR2 are SGHVS and FQNEAQ. This CDR3 reads CASSLGSLSPLHF. DNA of the CDR3: TGTGCCAGCAGCTTAGGGTCTCTTTCACCCCTCCACTTT. Together with reference TRBV7-8 and TRBJ1-6, the CDR3 gives the full variable domain: GAGVSQSPRYKVAKRGQDVALRCDPISGHVSLFWYQQALGQGPEFLTYFQNEAQLDKSGLPSDRFFAERPEGSVSTLKIQRTQQEDSAVYLCASSLGSLSPLHFGNGTRLTVT.

CDR3 coding DNA: TGTGCCAGCAGCGTTAGTGGATCCTACAATGAGCAGTTCTTC. This translates into CASSVSGSYNEQFF. The gene calls are TRBV9 and TRBJ2-1, with D uncertain. This CDR3 spans 14 amino acids. Germline values: CDR1 SGDLS, CDR2 YYNGEE. The ends were cut back, 2 bases at V and 1 base at J, with 7 bases in the middle.

This rearrangement joins TRBV5-1 to TRBJ2-5, with 15 positions matching TRBD2. With 3 bases clipped from V and 0 bases from J, the junction kept 9 bases outside the gene matches. The CDR3 is 19 residues long. CDR1 is SGHRS, CDR2 YFSETQ, per germline. The CDR3 region is CASSSGLAGGPWYQETQYF. The CDR3 nucleotides read TGCGCCAGCAGCTCTGGACTAGCGGGGGGGCCGTGGTACCAAGAGACCCAGTACTTC.

The chain links TRBV27 to TRBJ2-7; D possibly corresponds to TRBD1 (5 bases). The CDR3 has 14 residues. Trimming took off 5 bases at V and 4 bases at J, with 15 bases between the two ends. Germline assignment: CDR1 MNHEY and CDR2 SMNVEV (reference sequence). The CDR3 protein is CASSLQSRGYEQYF. CDR3 DNA: TGTGCCAGCAGTCTCCAGAGTAGGGGATACGAGCAGTACTTC.

The chain combines TRBV7-8 with TRBJ1-1, with D possibly TRBD1 on 5 matching bases. The CDR3 totals 15 residues. Germline V CDR1 and CDR2: SGHVS, FQNEAQ. Trimming removed 5 bases from V and 1 base from J, with 14 bases in between. CDR3 nucleotide sequence: TGTGCCAGCAGCCCATCCGGGGGGGGGAACACTGAAGCTTTCTTT. Its translation: CASSPSGGGNTEAFF.

The chain has TRBV30 and TRBJ1-2; the match to TRBD1 covers 7 bases. V shed 6 bases, J shed 7 bases, and the junction held 14 bases outside the gene matches. This CDR3 region has 14 residues. CDR1 and CDR2 (germline): GTSNPN, SVGIG (reference sequence). The CDR3 region is CACQQGTGDIGYTF. DNA of the CDR3: TGTGCCTGCCAACAGGGGACTGGGGATATTGGCTACACCTTC.

In this sample, this clone turned up once. The rearrangement uses TRBV6-1 and TRBJ1-6; D gene ambiguous. This CDR3 is 12 amino acids long. V was clipped by 10 bases and J by 6 bases, with 10 bases between them. CDR1 and CDR2 (germline): MNHNS, SASEGT. The CDR3 DNA reads as TGTGCCACCCACGTGGGTAATTCACCCCTCCACTTT. Its translation: CATHVGNSPLHF.

This clone appeared a single time. This chain's CDR3 is CATLPAGDFYEQYF. DNA of the CDR3: TGTGCCACCCTCCCAGCAGGGGACTTCTACGAGCAGTACTTC. The chain joins TRBV15 to TRBJ2-7; D possibly uses TRBD1 or TRBD2 (6 bases each). V lost 8 bases, J lost 3 bases, and 17 bases lay in between. Germline assignment: CDR1 LNHNV and CDR2 YYDKDF (reference sequence). The CDR3 contains 14 residues.

The chain couples TRBV6-5 to TRBJ1-2, with 10 bases lining up with TRBD1. The CDR3 sequence is 14 residues long. From germline, CDR1 is MNHEY and CDR2 SVGAGI. V lost 6 bases to trimming and J lost 2 bases; unmatched junction nucleotides: 3. CDR3 in amino acids: CASRRTGGNYGYTF. The CDR3 DNA follows: TGTGCCAGCAGGCGGACAGGGGGAAACTATGGCTACACCTTC.

The chain uses TRBV11-2 and TRBJ2-5; TRBD2 matches 10 bases. V lost 5 bases and J lost 5; bases outside the gene matches: 8. This CDR3 region has 15 residues. Per the germline V gene, CDR1 is SGHAT and CDR2 is FQNNGV. CDR3 sequence: CASSPLAGGEETQYF. CDR3 bases: TGTGCCAGCAGCCCATTAGCGGGGGGCGAGGAGACCCAGTACTTC.

The V call is TRBV6-5, the J call TRBJ1-2; D may be TRBD1 (5 bases). The CDR3 loop spans 16 amino acids. With 0 bases removed from V and 0 bases from J, the gap between germline ends came to 11 bases. Germline V gene data show CDR1 as MNHEY and CDR2 as SVGAGI. CDR3 DNA: TGTGCCAGCAGTTACTCCCCGACAGCCTCTAACTATGGCTACACCTTC. As protein: CASSYSPTASNYGYTF.

There are a few counts of this clone. The chain has TRBV6-6 and TRBJ1-1; maybe TRBD1 (5 bases). Between the trimmed V and J ends, which lost 6 bases and 4 bases, there was a span of 12 bases. Germline V lookup: CDR1 MNHNY, CDR2 SVGAGI (reference sequence). The CDR3 runs to 13 residues. CDR3 DNA sequence: TGTGCCAGCAGACCCCAGGGAGGCACTGAAGCTTTCTTT. Its protein is CASRPQGGTEAFF.

In its sample, this clone was seen once. The chain is built from TRBV10-3 and TRBJ2-3; D gene unclear. Germline V gives CDR1 ENHRY, CDR2 SYGVKD. The V end was cut by 6 bases, the J end by 3 bases, with 10 bases between. The CDR3 consists of 13 residues. The CDR3 coding sequence is TGTGCCATCAGCACTCACGGGACAGATACGCAGTATTTT. This translates into CAISTHGTDTQYF.

This chain connects TRBV7-6 to TRBJ1-1, with TRBD1 as a possible D gene (6 bases). V dropped 1 base and J dropped 0 bases, with 6 bases sitting between them. CDR3 length equals 14 residues. In germline, CDR1 is SGHVS, CDR2 FNYEAQ. CDR3 bases: TGTGCCAGCAGCTTAGGGACAGTGAACACTGAAGCTTTCTTT. This sequence encodes CASSLGTVNTEAFF.

This chain joins TRBV10-3 and TRBJ1-5, with TRBD1 matching over 9 bases. The J segment lost 0 bases and the V segment lost 6 bases, leaving 6 bases of the junction unmatched. Per germline, CDR1 ENHRY and CDR2 SYGVKD. This CDR3 is built from 16 residues. The CDR3: CAISQGQGYSNQPQHF. DNA for the CDR3: TGTGCCATCAGCCAGGGACAGGGTTATAGCAATCAGCCCCAGCATTTT.

The V gene is TRBV10-3, the J gene TRBJ1-6; TRBD1 might be the D (5 bases). Trimming pared 1 base from V and 6 bases from J, leaving 13 bases between. The germline gives CDR1 ENHRY, CDR2 SYGVKD. This CDR3 is built from 16 residues. In DNA, the CDR3 is TGTGCCATCAGTGAGTATTCGGGACGGAGTAATTCACCCCTCCACTTT. Protein: CAISEYSGRSNSPLHF.

The rearrangement links TRBV19 to TRBJ2-2, with D unresolved. CDR3 size: 14 residues. Per germline, CDR1 LNHDA and CDR2 SQIVND (reference sequence). V gave up 1 base and J gave up 2 bases, with 5 bases separating them. In DNA form, the CDR3 reads TGTGCCAGTAGTATAGCGGCAAACACCGGGGAGCTGTTTTTT. Its protein product is CASSIAANTGELFF.

The genes are TRBV10-3 and TRBJ2-7; TRBD1 is a possible D gene (5 bases). The germline CDR1 and CDR2 sequences are ENHRY and SYGVKD. The CDR3 sequence is 14 residues long. In nucleotides, the CDR3 is TGTGCCATCAGTGAGGGCAGGGCCTCCTCCGAGCAGTACGTC. This codes for CAISEGRASSEQYV.

J is TRBJ1-3 and V is TRBV9, with D maybe TRBD1 (6 bases). Germline V gene data show CDR1 as SGDLS and CDR2 as YYNGEE. V gave up 3 bases and J gave up 4 bases, with 14 bases separating them. The CDR3 length is 15 residues. CDR3 loop: CASSASGARGNTIYF. CDR3 nucleotides: TGTGCCAGCAGCGCATCGGGGGCGCGGGGAAACACCATATATTTT.

This clone was recorded only once. This chain joins TRBV5-1 and TRBJ1-2; a weak D match, TRBD1 (5 bases). Per germline, CDR1 SGHRS and CDR2 YFSETQ. The CDR3 covers 11 residues. The V end lost 4 bases, the J end lost 8 bases, and 9 bases lay between the germline ends. The CDR3 region has the DNA TGCGCCAGCAGCCCAGGGCTGGGCTACACCTTC. Protein product: CASSPGLGYTF.

This chain joins TRBV7-3 and TRBJ2-1; D gene unclear. Germline lookup yields CDR1 SGHTA and CDR2 FQGTGA. The CDR3 totals 15 residues. Trimming removed 3 bases at V and 6 bases at J, with 15 bases between. The CDR3 is CASSFKSGSLNEQFF. CDR3 coding DNA: TGTGCCAGCAGCTTTAAATCGGGCAGCCTCAATGAGCAGTTCTTC.

The rearrangement uses TRBV7-9 and TRBJ1-2; D unresolved. Germline values: CDR1 SEHNR, CDR2 FQNEAQ (reference sequence). The V and J ends lost 1 base and 8 bases respectively, with 8 bases between them. CDR3 length: 12 residues. For the CDR3, the DNA is TGTGCCAGCAGCTTAGAACTGAGGGGCTACACCTTC. Translating it yields CASSLELRGYTF.

V usage is TRBV18 and J usage is TRBJ2-3; 11 bases line up with TRBD2. Trimming cost V 4 bases and J 4 bases; bases outside gene matches: 10. This CDR3 spans 17 amino acids. CDR1 and CDR2 (germline): KGHSH, LQKENI. The CDR3 loop is CASSLTLAGGTSDTQYF. The CDR3 DNA sequence: TGTGCCAGCTCACTCACCCTAGCGGGGGGCACCTCAGATACGCAGTATTTT. Looking up the rest from reference TRBV18 and TRBJ2-3 gives the full variable domain: NAGVMQNPRHLVRRRGQEARLRCSPMKGHSHVYWYRQLPEEGLKFMVYLQKENIIDESGMPKERFSAEFPKEGPSILRIQQVVRGDSAAYFCASSLTLAGGTSDTQYFGPGTRLTVL.

The V call is TRBV5-1, the J call TRBJ1-3; 7 bases fit TRBD1. Unmatched junction bases numbered 15, after V lost 3 bases and J lost 0 bases. This CDR3 is 19 amino acids long. Germline V gene data show CDR1 as SGHRS and CDR2 as YFSETQ. CDR3 sequence (DNA): TGCGCCAGCAGCTCCACAGGGGCCACCTCTCCTAACTCTGGAAACACCATATATTTT. Translating gives CASSSTGATSPNSGNTIYF.

The V and J genes are TRBV6-5 and TRBJ2-3; the D is unclear. V lost 7 bases, J lost 4 bases, and 15 bases lay in between. The CDR3 extends over 14 amino acids. Germline V gives CDR1 MNHEY, CDR2 SVGAGI. The CDR3 loop is CASNLLNAADTQYF. The CDR3 bases are TGTGCCAGCAACCTGCTTAACGCGGCAGATACGCAGTATTTT.